A selection of T cell receptor beta chains follows, all from one sample in a study of T cells after yellow fever vaccination. From the 5' RACE reads, TCRdb called clonotypes with MiXCR, one entry per CDR3 protein. The sample consists of 80,000 to 100,000 distinct CDR3 sequences, around 5.8% of them appearing once. The specimen was CD8+ T cells sorted from PBMCs, collected 10 days after the yellow fever booster vaccination. The receptor set was obtained from a man younger than 30 who received the YFV17D yellow fever vaccine. CDR3s include the opening cysteine and the closing phenylalanine or tryptophan. The D gene is left open where the match is weak. Only some rows state a clone size, as once, few, many or a class for expanded clones.

size	D	J	V	DNA	CDR3
.	.	TRBJ1-1	TRBV7-2	TGTGCCAGCAGCTTAGCACTGGGAAGCACTGAAGCTTTCTTT	CASSLALGSTEAFF
many	.	TRBJ2-7	TRBV6-5	TGTGCCAGCAGTTACTACCCACGCTTCTACGAGCAGTACTTC	CASSYYPRFYEQYF
few	.	TRBJ1-2	TRBV6-2/TRBV6-3	TGTGCCAGCACTCCTTACCCGGGACATTCCTATGGCTACACCTTC	CASTPYPGHSYGYTF
few	.	TRBJ2-5	TRBV6-6	TGTGCCAGCAGCCCCTATACGCGGGCGGAAGAGACCCAGTACTTC	CASSPYTRAEETQYF
.	TRBD2	TRBJ2-1	TRBV9	TGTGCCAGCAGCCTCAGGGGACTAGCGGGGTTCTACAATGAGCAGTTCTTC	CASSLRGLAGFYNEQFF
few	.	TRBJ1-2	TRBV7-9	TGTGCCACCCCTGGGGGGCTCGGCTACACCTTC	CATPGGLGYTF
.	TRBD2	TRBJ2-7	TRBV20-1	TGCAGTGCTGCAACGGGACTAGCGGTCGAGCAGTACTTC	CSAATGLAVEQYF
.	TRBD1	TRBJ1-5	TRBV9	TGTGCCAGCAGCGCCGGGACAGGTTATCAGCCCCAGCATTTT	CASSAGTGYQPQHF
.	.	TRBJ2-2	TRBV10-2	TGCGCCTCGACCCCCCATGTACCATATACCGGGGAGCTGTTTTTT	CASTPHVPYTGELFF
few	.	TRBJ2-7	TRBV7-2	TGTGCCAGCAGCCTCCTGGGGGGGGCGGGGGAGCAGTACTTC	CASSLLGGAGEQYF
.	TRBD1	TRBJ1-2	TRBV6-4	TGTGCCAGCAGACCTACAACACAGGGGGAGAGCAATGGCTACACCTTC	CASRPTTQGESNGYTF
few	.	TRBJ2-3	TRBV28	TGTGCCAGCGCGAACGGAGTCTCGCAGTATTTT	CASANGVSQYF
few	.	TRBJ1-1	TRBV19	TGTGCCAGTATGGGGGGCCGGAACACTGAAGCTTTCTTT	CASMGGRNTEAFF
many	.	TRBJ1-1	TRBV6-5	TGTGCCAGCAGCCCCGACACCCTAAACACTGAAGCTTTCTTT	CASSPDTLNTEAFF
many	TRBD1	TRBJ2-5	TRBV6-5	TGTGCCGCCGACCGACAGGGAAGAGGGGAGACCCAGTACTTC	CAADRQGRGETQYF
.	TRBD2	TRBJ2-3	TRBV28	TGTGCCAGCAGTCCTCGAGCGGGGGGGCCTTCCATGGCAGATACGCAGTATTTT	CASSPRAGGPSMADTQYF
.	TRBD1	TRBJ1-1	TRBV7-9	TGTGCCAGCAGCTTAGTCCCCAGGGGGCTGGAAGCTTTCTTT	CASSLVPRGLEAFF
few	.	TRBJ1-1	TRBV5-6	TGTGCCAGCAGCTTGGCCCCCAGGGAGGTGGAAGCTGAAGCTTTCTTT	CASSLAPREVEAEAFF
.	.	TRBJ1-2	TRBV7-2	TGTGCCAGCAGCCCCACAGGCATCGACGGCTACACCTTC	CASSPTGIDGYTF
many	TRBD1	TRBJ1-1	TRBV5-1	TGCGCCAGCACCTCCGGGACAGATTTTACTGAAGCTTTCTTT	CASTSGTDFTEAFF
many	.	TRBJ2-5	TRBV4-3	TGCGCCAGCAGCCAAGAAGTCGGTAGCGGCCCCTTTGAGACCCAGTACTTC	CASSQEVGSGPFETQYF
.	TRBD2	TRBJ2-5	TRBV12-3/TRBV12-4	TGTGCCAGCAGTGCCGGGACTAGCGGAGAGACCCAGTACTTC	CASSAGTSGETQYF
many	.	TRBJ2-5	TRBV4-1	TGCGCCAGCCGCGGCCAAGAGACCCAGTACTTC	CASRGQETQYF
.	.	TRBJ2-3	TRBV25-1	TGTGCCAGCAGTGCCCGCGGGTGGAAGACAGATACGCAGTATTTT	CASSARGWKTDTQYF
.	.	TRBJ2-3	TRBV2	TGTGCCAGCAGTGCCGCGTACGGCACAGATACGCAGTATTTT	CASSAAYGTDTQYF
few	.	TRBJ2-3	TRBV13	TGTGCCAGCAGCTTAGGGTTCGCAGATACGCAGTATTTT	CASSLGFADTQYF